These T cell receptor beta chains were read from a single sample in a study of T cell changes during pregnancy in multiple sclerosis. Sequencing used immunoSEQ multiplex PCR; TCRdb keeps in-frame clones, though not all of them. The profile shows fewer than 60,000 clones, roughly 91% of them singletons. The material sequenced was peripheral blood, taken in the second trimester of pregnancy. The receptors come from a female donor with multiple sclerosis, enrolled in a pregnancy study. CDR3s include the opening cysteine and the closing phenylalanine or tryptophan. Fields, in order: D gene, clone size, J gene, V gene, CDR3 DNA, CDR3 protein. D genes are given only for firm matches. Not all rows give a size; the values are once, few, many and, for expanded clones, a class.

d_gene: TRBD2
abundance: NA
j_gene: TRBJ2-2
v_gene: TRBV6-6
CDR3nt: TGTGCCAGCAGTTACTCGGGGGGGGCGAACACCGGGGAGCTGTTTTTT
CDR3aa: CASSYSGGANTGELFF

d_gene: TRBD1
abundance: NA
j_gene: TRBJ1-6
v_gene: TRBV7-2
CDR3nt: TGTGCCAGCAGCTCCTTCCCCGGGACAGGGAAACCACCCCTCCACTTT
CDR3aa: CASSSFPGTGKPPLHF

d_gene: NA
abundance: NA
j_gene: TRBJ1-2
v_gene: TRBV4-3
CDR3nt: TGCGCCAGCAGCCAAGATTACTCAGGGAACTATGGCTACACCTTC
CDR3aa: CASSQDYSGNYGYTF

d_gene: NA
abundance: NA
j_gene: TRBJ1-1
v_gene: TRBV2
CDR3nt: TGTGCCAGCCTGGTTCGACTCTGGGACACTGAAGCTTTCTTT
CDR3aa: CASLVRLWDTEAFF

d_gene: TRBD2
abundance: once
j_gene: TRBJ2-5
v_gene: TRBV5-1
CDR3nt: TGCGCCAGCAGCTCCACTAGCGGGGCAAGTAAAGAGACCCAGTACTTC
CDR3aa: CASSSTSGASKETQYF

d_gene: NA
abundance: NA
j_gene: TRBJ2-3
v_gene: TRBV6-6
CDR3nt: TGTGCCAGCACCCACGTTAGGGGGACAGATACGCAGTATTTT
CDR3aa: CASTHVRGTDTQYF

d_gene: NA
abundance: NA
j_gene: TRBJ2-2
v_gene: TRBV9
CDR3nt: TGTGCCAGCAGCCCGGTTGGAGGGATCGGGGAGCTGTTTTTT
CDR3aa: CASSPVGGIGELFF

d_gene: TRBD2
abundance: NA
j_gene: TRBJ2-1
v_gene: TRBV2
CDR3nt: TGTGCCAGTAATACTTGGGGGGGTTTAAATGAGCAGTTCTTC
CDR3aa: CASNTWGGLNEQFF

d_gene: NA
abundance: NA
j_gene: TRBJ2-7
v_gene: TRBV11-2
CDR3nt: TGTGCCAGCAGCTTAGGAGGTTTCTACGAGCAGTACTTC
CDR3aa: CASSLGGFYEQYF

d_gene: TRBD1
abundance: NA
j_gene: TRBJ2-7
v_gene: TRBV2
CDR3nt: TGTGCCAGCAGTGAAGCCCCGGGACAGACCTACGAGCAGTACTTC
CDR3aa: CASSEAPGQTYEQYF

d_gene: TRBD1
abundance: NA
j_gene: TRBJ1-2
v_gene: TRBV15
CDR3nt: TGTGCCACCAGCAGAGATAGGGGGCTAAACTATGGCTACACCTTC
CDR3aa: CATSRDRGLNYGYTF

d_gene: TRBD1
abundance: NA
j_gene: TRBJ1-2
v_gene: TRBV7-9
CDR3nt: TGTGCCAGCAGCCCCTTAGGACAGGGCATAAGTGGCTACACCTTC
CDR3aa: CASSPLGQGISGYTF

d_gene: TRBD2
abundance: NA
j_gene: TRBJ2-5
v_gene: TRBV5-1
CDR3nt: TGCGCCAGCAGCCTAGGACTAGCGGGGGGCCGGGGGTACCAAGAGACCCAGTACTTC
CDR3aa: CASSLGLAGGRGYQETQYF

d_gene: NA
abundance: NA
j_gene: TRBJ1-1
v_gene: TRBV21-1
CDR3nt: TGTGCCAGCAGCAAAGAGGTGCAGGGGGCGGGGGCTTTCTTT
CDR3aa: CASSKEVQGAGAFF

d_gene: TRBD2
abundance: few
j_gene: TRBJ2-5
v_gene: TRBV9
CDR3nt: TGTGCCAGCAGCGTAGGGGATAGCGGGGGGGCCGGAGAGACCCAGTACTTC
CDR3aa: CASSVGDSGGAGETQYF

d_gene: NA
abundance: NA
j_gene: TRBJ2-2
v_gene: TRBV6-5
CDR3nt: TGTGCCAGCAGTTACTCTCGCGACTGGGACACCGGGGAGCTGTTTTTT
CDR3aa: CASSYSRDWDTGELFF

d_gene: NA
abundance: NA
j_gene: TRBJ1-6
v_gene: TRBV19
CDR3nt: TGTGCCAGCTCCCGGGACATTCATAATTCACCCCTCCACTTT
CDR3aa: CASSRDIHNSPLHF

d_gene: TRBD1
abundance: few
j_gene: TRBJ2-2
v_gene: TRBV5-5
CDR3nt: TGTGCCAGCAGCATGACAGGGGGCCTCACCGGGGAGCTGTTTTTT
CDR3aa: CASSMTGGLTGELFF

d_gene: NA
abundance: NA
j_gene: TRBJ2-7
v_gene: TRBV6-6
CDR3nt: TGTGCCAGCAGCCGACCTAGTACAGGGACGAAGCAGTACTTC
CDR3aa: CASSRPSTGTKQYF

d_gene: TRBD1
abundance: NA
j_gene: TRBJ1-1
v_gene: TRBV7-3
CDR3nt: TGTGCCAGCAGCCCCCGGGACAGGCGTCCCCTAAACACTGAAGCTTTCTTT
CDR3aa: CASSPRDRRPLNTEAFF

d_gene: NA
abundance: NA
j_gene: TRBJ2-1
v_gene: TRBV6-4
CDR3nt: TGTGCCAGCAGTGACGGGCCCTCCCTTAGGAAGCAGTTCTTC
CDR3aa: CASSDGPSLRKQFF

d_gene: NA
abundance: NA
j_gene: TRBJ2-1
v_gene: TRBV5-1
CDR3nt: TGCGCCAGCAGCTTGGGATTCGGCGGGTGGCCCAATGAGCAGTTCTTC
CDR3aa: CASSLGFGGWPNEQFF

d_gene: TRBD1
abundance: NA
j_gene: TRBJ1-4
v_gene: TRBV9
CDR3nt: TGTGCCAGCAGCTTCCGGGACAGGGAGGGTGAAAAACTGTTTTTT
CDR3aa: CASSFRDREGEKLFF

d_gene: TRBD1
abundance: NA
j_gene: TRBJ2-5
v_gene: TRBV11-3
CDR3nt: TGTGCCAGCAGCTTAGGTGGTCGGACAGGGGGAGAGACCCAGTACTTC
CDR3aa: CASSLGGRTGGETQYF

d_gene: TRBD1
abundance: NA
j_gene: TRBJ1-1
v_gene: TRBV7-6
CDR3nt: TGTGCCAGCAGCTTAGGACTCCCAGGGGGTGAAGCTTTCTTT
CDR3aa: CASSLGLPGGEAFF

d_gene: TRBD1
abundance: NA
j_gene: TRBJ1-2
v_gene: TRBV5-1
CDR3nt: TGCGCCAGCAGCTTGGGGGGGGACAGACTCGGGGGCTATGGCTACACCTTC
CDR3aa: CASSLGGDRLGGYGYTF

d_gene: TRBD2
abundance: NA
j_gene: TRBJ2-3
v_gene: TRBV18
CDR3nt: TGTGCCAGCTCACCAGTTGCTAGCGGGGGGGCCGTGGATACGCAGTATTTT
CDR3aa: CASSPVASGGAVDTQYF

d_gene: NA
abundance: NA
j_gene: TRBJ2-2
v_gene: TRBV6-5
CDR3nt: TGTGCCAGCGGAAGACTAACCGGGGAGCTGTTTTTT
CDR3aa: CASGRLTGELFF

d_gene: TRBD1
abundance: NA
j_gene: TRBJ2-1
v_gene: TRBV4-1
CDR3nt: TGCGCCAGCAGCCGAGCTCAGACAGGGAACTCCTACAATGAGCAGTTCTTC
CDR3aa: CASSRAQTGNSYNEQFF

d_gene: TRBD2
abundance: NA
j_gene: TRBJ2-7
v_gene: TRBV25-1
CDR3nt: TGTGCCAGCAGTGAAGGATGGGGAGGGGTAGAACCGTACGAGCAGTACTTC
CDR3aa: CASSEGWGGVEPYEQYF

d_gene: NA
abundance: NA
j_gene: TRBJ1-1
v_gene: TRBV30
CDR3nt: TGTGCCTGGAAGAACGGGGGAGGGACTGAAGCTTTCTTT
CDR3aa: CAWKNGGGTEAFF

d_gene: TRBD1
abundance: few
j_gene: TRBJ1-2
v_gene: TRBV5-4
CDR3nt: TGTGCCAGCAGCTTGCGGACAGGGTCACAAGGCTACACCTTC
CDR3aa: CASSLRTGSQGYTF

d_gene: NA
abundance: NA
j_gene: TRBJ1-2
v_gene: TRBV19
CDR3nt: TGTGCCAGTACCCGGACATCCGACGGCTATGGCTACACCTTC
CDR3aa: CASTRTSDGYGYTF

d_gene: TRBD1
abundance: once
j_gene: TRBJ1-5
v_gene: TRBV4-3
CDR3nt: TGCGCCAGCAGCCGGGACAGGAGCAATCAGCCCCAGCATTTT
CDR3aa: CASSRDRSNQPQHF

d_gene: TRBD2
abundance: NA
j_gene: TRBJ2-1
v_gene: TRBV2
CDR3nt: TGTGCCAGCTGGGGCGGGGGGGGCTCCTACAATGAGCAGTTCTTC
CDR3aa: CASWGGGGSYNEQFF

d_gene: TRBD1
abundance: NA
j_gene: TRBJ2-5
v_gene: TRBV2
CDR3nt: TGTGCCAGCACCCGGGACAGCCCCCGGGAGACCCAGTACTTC
CDR3aa: CASTRDSPRETQYF

d_gene: TRBD2
abundance: NA
j_gene: TRBJ2-1
v_gene: TRBV6-1
CDR3nt: TGTGCCAGCAGTGATCTGCTAGCGGGGGCCTACAATGAGCAGTTCTTC
CDR3aa: CASSDLLAGAYNEQFF

d_gene: NA
abundance: NA
j_gene: TRBJ2-7
v_gene: TRBV4-3
CDR3nt: TGCGCCAGCAGCCATACACAGGGTTACGAGCAGTACTTC
CDR3aa: CASSHTQGYEQYF

d_gene: TRBD2
abundance: NA
j_gene: TRBJ2-3
v_gene: TRBV6-1
CDR3nt: TGTGCCAGGGGAGGGGCGAGCACAGATACGCAGTATTTT
CDR3aa: CARGGASTDTQYF

d_gene: NA
abundance: NA
j_gene: TRBJ1-4
v_gene: TRBV18
CDR3nt: TGTGCCAGCTCACAACAGGGAGGGAATGAAAAACTGTTTTTT
CDR3aa: CASSQQGGNEKLFF

d_gene: TRBD1
abundance: NA
j_gene: TRBJ1-3
v_gene: TRBV28
CDR3nt: TGTGCCAGCACCCACAGGGGTTTCGGCGGGAACACCATATATTTT
CDR3aa: CASTHRGFGGNTIYF

d_gene: TRBD2
abundance: NA
j_gene: TRBJ2-1
v_gene: TRBV5-1
CDR3nt: TGCGCCAGCAGCCCCGGTGGTAGCGGGGGGGCATATGAGCAGTTCTTC
CDR3aa: CASSPGGSGGAYEQFF

d_gene: NA
abundance: NA
j_gene: TRBJ2-7
v_gene: TRBV2
CDR3nt: TGTGCCAGCAGCGCCGGGGGGCAGGGAGACTACGAGCAGTACTTC
CDR3aa: CASSAGGQGDYEQYF

d_gene: NA
abundance: NA
j_gene: TRBJ2-7
v_gene: TRBV2
CDR3nt: TGTGCCAGCAGCGCCGGGACTTTCCACTCCTACGAGCAGTACTTC
CDR3aa: CASSAGTFHSYEQYF

d_gene: NA
abundance: NA
j_gene: TRBJ2-3
v_gene: TRBV27
CDR3nt: TGTGCCAGCAGTTTTGGGACTGGGGGCACAGATACGCAGTATTTT
CDR3aa: CASSFGTGGTDTQYF

d_gene: TRBD1
abundance: NA
j_gene: TRBJ1-1
v_gene: TRBV5-4
CDR3nt: TGTGCCAGCAGCTTTGGAAAACCGGGCAGGGGGCCGAACACTGAAGCTTTCTTT
CDR3aa: CASSFGKPGRGPNTEAFF

d_gene: TRBD1
abundance: NA
j_gene: TRBJ2-2
v_gene: TRBV9
CDR3nt: TGTGCCAGCAGCGCTCGGACAGGGGGCACCGGGGAGCTGTTTTTT
CDR3aa: CASSARTGGTGELFF

d_gene: NA
abundance: NA
j_gene: TRBJ2-7
v_gene: TRBV5-1
CDR3nt: TGCGCCAGCAGCTTCGGGGGAAGCTCCTACGAGCAGTACTTC
CDR3aa: CASSFGGSSYEQYF

d_gene: TRBD2
abundance: once
j_gene: TRBJ2-1
v_gene: TRBV19
CDR3nt: TGTGCCAGCGCCGGCGGGGGAATACGAAATGAGCAGTTCTTC
CDR3aa: CASAGGGIRNEQFF

d_gene: TRBD1
abundance: NA
j_gene: TRBJ1-2
v_gene: TRBV5-1
CDR3nt: TGCGCCAGCAGACCTGGACAGGATTCTTACTATGGCTACACCTTC
CDR3aa: CASRPGQDSYYGYTF

d_gene: NA
abundance: NA
j_gene: TRBJ1-2
v_gene: TRBV7-2
CDR3nt: TGTGCCAGCAGCGCCGATTTGACAGGTATATTACGCGGTGGCTACACCTTC
CDR3aa: CASSADLTGILRGGYTF

d_gene: TRBD1
abundance: NA
j_gene: TRBJ2-6
v_gene: TRBV4-1
CDR3nt: TGCGCCAGCAGCCGACTGACAGGGTTCGGCGGGGCCAACGTCCTGACTTTC
CDR3aa: CASSRLTGFGGANVLTF

d_gene: NA
abundance: once
j_gene: TRBJ2-5
v_gene: TRBV9
CDR3nt: TGTGCCAGCAGCGTGGGGCTAGCGACGCAAGAGACCCAGTACTTC
CDR3aa: CASSVGLATQETQYF

d_gene: NA
abundance: NA
j_gene: TRBJ2-7
v_gene: TRBV7-6
CDR3nt: TGTGCCAGCAGCCATATACTAGGGTCCTCCTACGAGCAGTACTTC
CDR3aa: CASSHILGSSYEQYF

d_gene: TRBD1
abundance: NA
j_gene: TRBJ2-3
v_gene: TRBV18
CDR3nt: TGTGCCAGCTCACCAAGGACAGGACCTACAGATACGCAGTATTTT
CDR3aa: CASSPRTGPTDTQYF